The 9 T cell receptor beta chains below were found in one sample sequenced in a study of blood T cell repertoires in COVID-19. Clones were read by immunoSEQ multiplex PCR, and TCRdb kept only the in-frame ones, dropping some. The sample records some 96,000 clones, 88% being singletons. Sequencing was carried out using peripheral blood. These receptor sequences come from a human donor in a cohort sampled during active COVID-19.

CDR3 sequence: CASIPGLQIYGYTF. CDR3 DNA sequence: TGTGCCAGCATTCCAGGGCTGCAGATCTATGGCTACACCTTC. The chain combines TRBV28 with TRBJ1-2; a weak D match, TRBD1 (5 bases). V was pared by 7 bases and J by 4 bases, with 16 bases between. There are 14 residues in the CDR3. Germline V gene sequence: CDR1 MDHEN, CDR2 SYDVKM.

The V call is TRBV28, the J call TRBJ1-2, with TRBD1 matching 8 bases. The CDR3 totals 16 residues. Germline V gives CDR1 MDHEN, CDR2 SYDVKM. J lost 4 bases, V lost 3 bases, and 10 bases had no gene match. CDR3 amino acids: CASSLGGTGRGYGYTF. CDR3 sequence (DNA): TGTGCCAGCAGTTTGGGAGGGACAGGACGGGGCTATGGCTACACCTTC.

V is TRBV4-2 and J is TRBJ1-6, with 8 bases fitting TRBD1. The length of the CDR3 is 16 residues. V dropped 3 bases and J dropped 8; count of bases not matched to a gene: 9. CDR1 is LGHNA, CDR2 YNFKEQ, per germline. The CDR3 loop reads CASSQKAGGVDSPLHF. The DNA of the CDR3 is TGTGCCAGCAGCCAGAAAGCAGGGGGCGTAGATTCACCCCTCCACTTT.

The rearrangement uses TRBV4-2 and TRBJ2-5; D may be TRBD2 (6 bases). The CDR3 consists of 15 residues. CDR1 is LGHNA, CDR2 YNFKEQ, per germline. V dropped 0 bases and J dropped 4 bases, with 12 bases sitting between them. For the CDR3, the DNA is TGTGCCAGCAGCCAAGACTCATCCGGGAGAGAGACCCAGTACTTC. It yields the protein CASSQDSSGRETQYF.

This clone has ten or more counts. The chain's CDR3 is CASAPQGGRYYEQYF. The CDR3 DNA is TGTGCCAGCGCCCCCCAAGGCGGGAGGTACTACGAGCAGTACTTC. The rearrangement joins TRBV6-6 to TRBJ2-7; 8 bases map to TRBD2. Germline CDR1 is MNHNY and CDR2 is SVGAGI (reference sequence). CDR3 length equals 15 residues. V trimming: 8 bases; J trimming: 3 bases; junction bases outside the gene matches: 12.

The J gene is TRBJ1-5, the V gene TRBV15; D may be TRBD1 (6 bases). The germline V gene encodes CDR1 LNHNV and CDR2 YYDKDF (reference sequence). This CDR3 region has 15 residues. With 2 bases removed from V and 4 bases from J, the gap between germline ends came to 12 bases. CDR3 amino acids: CATSRTRTGNQPQHF. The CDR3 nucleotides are TGTGCCACCAGCAGAACTCGAACAGGGAATCAGCCCCAGCATTTT.

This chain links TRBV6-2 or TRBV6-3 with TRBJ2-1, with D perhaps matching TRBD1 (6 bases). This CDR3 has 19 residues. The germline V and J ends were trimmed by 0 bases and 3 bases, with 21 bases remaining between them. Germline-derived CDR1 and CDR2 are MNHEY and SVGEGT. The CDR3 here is CASSYSPIGDGGVYNEQFF. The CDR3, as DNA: TGTGCCAGCAGTTACTCGCCAATCGGGGATGGGGGCGTCTACAATGAGCAGTTCTTC.

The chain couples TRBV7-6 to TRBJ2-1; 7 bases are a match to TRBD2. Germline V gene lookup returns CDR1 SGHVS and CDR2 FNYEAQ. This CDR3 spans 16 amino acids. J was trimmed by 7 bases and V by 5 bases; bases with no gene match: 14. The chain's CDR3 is CASSHRTYGGGNEQFF. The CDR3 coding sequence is TGTGCCAGCAGCCATCGGACCTACGGGGGAGGGAATGAGCAGTTCTTC.

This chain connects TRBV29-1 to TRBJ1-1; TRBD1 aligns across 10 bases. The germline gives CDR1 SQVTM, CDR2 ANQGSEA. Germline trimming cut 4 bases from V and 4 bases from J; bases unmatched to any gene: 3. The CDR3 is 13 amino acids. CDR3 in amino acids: CSVGTGGSTEAFF. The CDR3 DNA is TGCAGCGTTGGGACAGGGGGATCCACTGAAGCTTTCTTT.